This T cell receptor (beta chain) was documented in a study of T cell responses to AZD1222 COVID-19 vaccine (dated by TCRdb to about 2021). As for the study more broadly: AZD1222 recipients whose second dose came at about 4 weeks and those whose second dose came at about 12 weeks were combined into one group, since spike-specific TCR depth and breadth did not differ between the two schedules. TCR sequencing was performed for 230 to 250 trial participants, of whom roughly 200 were given two doses of AZD1222 and some 26 were given two doses of MenACWY control vaccine. Trial participants were enrolled by age into 18-55, 56-69 and 70-plus year subgroups, with about 150, 27 and 61 TCR-sequenced participants respectively.

A remark on this clone: Its antigen has not been determined. Base qualities are not at hand, and no much larger clone is one base apart.

The study at large found these results: The vaccine-associated CD4 TCRs covered the entire spike protein, and the dominant responses fell in regions 160-218 and 743-854. No day 14 peak-response samples were available, so repertoires were characterized only after the peak T cell response. Nearly half of unique spike-specific TCRs reportedly recognized epitopes outside regions mutated in the B.1.351 and B.1.1.7 variants. Conclusions about previously exposed vaccinees are limited, since just five or six AZD1222 recipients were seropositive for SARS-CoV-2 at baseline. Participants were mostly white British, with more females than males. The authors suggested clonal diversity may have been underestimated. The 56-69-year group was small, and its depth increase did not reach significance, likely because of low power. After two AZD1222 doses, both the breadth and the depth of spike-specific TCRs were significantly higher than at day 0 and than in MenACWY recipients.

V is trimmed back by 0 bases and J by 4 bases, and the junction contains 6 bases that no gene match accounts for. The CDR3 starts with the cysteine, ends with the phenylalanine, and has 15 residues. Only CDR3 DNA remains: 45 bases, in frame from the first base. Looking up the germline V gene yields CDR1 SGHRS and CDR2 YFSETQ. The CDR3 regions of human TCRbeta chains were subjected to immunosequencing. The published analysis was carried out like this. TCRs in the repertoires were matched against a reference library of SARS-CoV-2-specific TCRs that had been generated with the MIRA antigen-specificity platform. Breadth meant the fraction of unique TCRs that were SARS-CoV-2-associated, whereas depth meant the fraction of total T cells that were SARS-CoV-2-associated. Using the MIRA data, each spike-specific TCR was mapped to the spike region that the TCR reacts to and placed in a CD4 or CD8 class. Log10-transformed breadth and depth values were compared by one-way ANOVA with Sidak's multiple comparisons tests. What TCRdb holds here is the immuneACCESS table cut down to in-frame rearrangements. Part of the clones is not present; checked against another copy, under half of the missing clones reflect an unresolved V gene, and the others are unexplained. V, J and clone size derive from that table, while D and trimming were established from the DNA sequence. This sample gives about 190,000 clones in total; approximately 92% of them show up just once. The top ten constitute less than 1.5% of the sample.

Taken with the paper, the label for time point translates to: baseline before first vaccination. Samples from vaccinated people were obtained from the UK trials COV001 and COV002, which included a single-blind randomized controlled phase 2/3 trial of AZD1222 (ChAdOx1 nCoV-19) in healthy adults. For TCRbeta chain sequencing, PBMC samples from trial participants were taken at day 0 and at day 28 after the second dose. The material sequenced was peripheral blood, taken on day 0 of AZD1222 vaccination. The rearranged chain carries TRBV5-1 and TRBJ2-5; 7 central nucleotides agree with TRBD1. The source is an adult in good health. DNA sequence: TGCGCCAGCAGCTTGGAAGTGACAGGGCGAGAGACCCAGTACTTC. This sequence encodes CASSLEVTGRETQYF. Full variable domain (CDR3 extended with the reference TRBV5-1 and TRBJ2-5 proteins): KAGVTQTPRYLIKTRGQQVTLSCSPISGHRSVSWYQQTPGQGLQFLFEYFSETQRNKGNFPGRFSGRQFSNSRSEMNVSTLELGDSALYLCASSLEVTGRETQYFGPGTRLLVL.